The clone carrying this T cell receptor (beta chain) was recorded once. Patients from Seattle were sampled longitudinally, starting during active infection. V lost 4 bases, J lost 1 base, and 14 bases lay in between. The CDR3 sequence is 15 residues long. Germline-derived CDR1 and CDR2 are LNHNV and YYDKDF (reference sequence). The data stem from a study of blood T cell repertoires in COVID-19. Overall study context: T cells, B-cell-depleted T cells, or PBMCs supplied cDNA or gDNA.

Some clones are missing from TCRdb's copy, which holds only in-frame ones; the method was immunoSEQ multiplex PCR. The repertoire holds some 240,000 clones, with nearly 90% as singletons. The sequence came from a woman aged 55-69 years with COVID-19, enrolled during active disease. The specimen was peripheral blood. This sequence joins TRBV15 and TRBJ2-7, with a possible D match to TRBD1 (6 bases). The CDR3 region is CATSILGGQSYEQYF. The CDR3 DNA follows: TGTGCCACCAGCATACTCGGTGGACAGTCCTACGAGCAGTACTTC.